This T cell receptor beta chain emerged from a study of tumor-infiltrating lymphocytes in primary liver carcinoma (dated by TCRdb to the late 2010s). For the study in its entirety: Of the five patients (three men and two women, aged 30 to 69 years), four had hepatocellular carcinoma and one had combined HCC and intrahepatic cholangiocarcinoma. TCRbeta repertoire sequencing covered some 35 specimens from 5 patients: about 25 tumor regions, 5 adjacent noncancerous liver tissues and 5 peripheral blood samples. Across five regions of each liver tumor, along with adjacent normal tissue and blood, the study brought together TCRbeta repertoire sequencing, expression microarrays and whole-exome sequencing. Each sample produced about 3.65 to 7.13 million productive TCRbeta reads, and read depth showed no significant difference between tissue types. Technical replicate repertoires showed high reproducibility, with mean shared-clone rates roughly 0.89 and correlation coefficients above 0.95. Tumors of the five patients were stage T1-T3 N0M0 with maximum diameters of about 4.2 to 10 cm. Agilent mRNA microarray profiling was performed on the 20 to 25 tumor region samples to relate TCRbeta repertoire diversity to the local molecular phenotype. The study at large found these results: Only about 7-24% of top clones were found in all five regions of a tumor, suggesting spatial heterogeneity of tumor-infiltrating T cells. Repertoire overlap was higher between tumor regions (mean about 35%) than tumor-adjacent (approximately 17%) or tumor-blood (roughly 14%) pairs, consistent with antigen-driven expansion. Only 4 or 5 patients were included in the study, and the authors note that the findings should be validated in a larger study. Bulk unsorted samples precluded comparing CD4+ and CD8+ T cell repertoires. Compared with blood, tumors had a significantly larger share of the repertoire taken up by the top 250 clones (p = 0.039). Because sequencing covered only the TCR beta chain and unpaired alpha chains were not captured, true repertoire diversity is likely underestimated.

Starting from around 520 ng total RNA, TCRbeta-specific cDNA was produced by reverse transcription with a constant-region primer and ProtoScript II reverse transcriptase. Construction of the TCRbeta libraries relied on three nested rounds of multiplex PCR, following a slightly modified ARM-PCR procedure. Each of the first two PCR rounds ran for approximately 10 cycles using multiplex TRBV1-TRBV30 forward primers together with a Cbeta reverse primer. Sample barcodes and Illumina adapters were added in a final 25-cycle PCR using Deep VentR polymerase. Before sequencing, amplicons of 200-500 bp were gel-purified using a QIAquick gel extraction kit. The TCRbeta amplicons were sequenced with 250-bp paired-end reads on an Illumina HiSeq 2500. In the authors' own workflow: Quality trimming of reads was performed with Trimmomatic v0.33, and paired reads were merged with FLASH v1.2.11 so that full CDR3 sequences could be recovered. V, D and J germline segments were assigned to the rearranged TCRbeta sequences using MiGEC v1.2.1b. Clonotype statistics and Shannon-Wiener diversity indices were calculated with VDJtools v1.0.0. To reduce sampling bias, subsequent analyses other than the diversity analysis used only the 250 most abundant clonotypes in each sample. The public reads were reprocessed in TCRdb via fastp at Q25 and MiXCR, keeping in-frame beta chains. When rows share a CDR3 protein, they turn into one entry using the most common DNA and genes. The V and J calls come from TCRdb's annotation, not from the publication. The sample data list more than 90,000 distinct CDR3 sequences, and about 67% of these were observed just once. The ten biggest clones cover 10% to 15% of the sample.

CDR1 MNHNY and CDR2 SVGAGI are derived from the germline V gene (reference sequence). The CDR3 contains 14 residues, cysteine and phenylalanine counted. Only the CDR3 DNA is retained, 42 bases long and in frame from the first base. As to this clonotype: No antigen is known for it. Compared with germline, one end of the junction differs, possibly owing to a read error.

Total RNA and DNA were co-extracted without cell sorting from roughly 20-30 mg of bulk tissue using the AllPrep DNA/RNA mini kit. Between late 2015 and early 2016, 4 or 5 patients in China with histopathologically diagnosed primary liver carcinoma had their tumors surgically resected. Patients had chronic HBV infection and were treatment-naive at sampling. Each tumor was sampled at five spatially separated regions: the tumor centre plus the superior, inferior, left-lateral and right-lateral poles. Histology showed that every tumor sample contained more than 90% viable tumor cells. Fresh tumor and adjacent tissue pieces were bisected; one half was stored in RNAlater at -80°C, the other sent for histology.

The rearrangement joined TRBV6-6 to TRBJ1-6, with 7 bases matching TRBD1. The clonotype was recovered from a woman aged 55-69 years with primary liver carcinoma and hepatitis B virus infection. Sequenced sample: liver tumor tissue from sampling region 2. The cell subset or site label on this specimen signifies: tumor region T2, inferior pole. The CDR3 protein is CASNTGQQGSLLHF. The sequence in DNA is TGTGCCAGCAATACAGGGCAACAGGGGTCACTCCTCCACTTT.